The clone carrying this T cell receptor (beta chain) was seen only a few times. Trimming pared 7 bases from V and 1 base from J, leaving 13 bases between. The germline gives CDR1 LGHDT, CDR2 YNNKEL (reference sequence). The CDR3 is 14 residues long. This specimen comes from a study of identical twins. TCRdb re-analysed the 5' RACE reads in MiXCR, keeping a single row per CDR3 protein. The sample has hundreds of thousands of distinct CDR3 sequences, 15% to 20% seen once. Another study also made use of these data, one on T cells expressing NK-cell markers. That publication notes: Topping the CD3+CD56-NKG2C+ fraction as well were these clonotypes, in a handful of donors.

The TCR sequence derives from a young woman in good health. The chain combines TRBV3-1 with TRBJ1-2; a weak D match, TRBD1 (6 bases). Material: PBMCs. CDR3 nucleotide sequence: TGTGCCAGCACCGACAGGATCGGTAACTATGGCTACACCTTC. It encodes CASTDRIGNYGYTF.